This T cell receptor beta chain came from a study of blood T cell repertoires in COVID-19. Study in general: There were acute and convalescent COVID-19 samples, and they came from the United States, Italy and Spain.

The germline V gene encodes CDR1 SNHLY and CDR2 FYNNEI. The CDR3 loop spans 12 amino acids. V shed 2 bases and J shed 6 bases, with 7 bases lying between them. Participants, roughly 18 to 100 years old, spanned under 25 US areas. This clone showed up just once. Produced via immunoSEQ multiplex PCR; TCRdb's table is partial and in-frame only. Of about 250,000 clones listed, approximately 89% are singletons. The TCR was taken from a woman between 40 and 55 years old who had been exposed to COVID-19. Sequencing was performed on PBMCs or T cells enriched from blood (not recorded which). The chain combines TRBV2 with TRBJ1-2, with a possible D match to TRBD1 (5 bases). CDR3 region: CASSEQGHGYTF. In DNA, the CDR3 is TGTGCCAGCAGTGAACAGGGTCATGGCTACACCTTC.